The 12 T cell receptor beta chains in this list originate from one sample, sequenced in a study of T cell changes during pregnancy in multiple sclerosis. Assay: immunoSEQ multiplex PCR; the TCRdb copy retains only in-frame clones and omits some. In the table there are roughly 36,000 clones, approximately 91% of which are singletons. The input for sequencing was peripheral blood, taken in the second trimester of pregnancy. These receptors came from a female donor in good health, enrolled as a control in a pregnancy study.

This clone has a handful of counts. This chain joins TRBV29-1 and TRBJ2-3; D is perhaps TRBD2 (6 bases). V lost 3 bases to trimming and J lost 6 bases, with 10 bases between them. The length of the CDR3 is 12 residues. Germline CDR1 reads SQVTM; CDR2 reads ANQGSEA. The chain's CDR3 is CSVDAGLDTQYF. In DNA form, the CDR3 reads TGCAGCGTTGATGCGGGGTTGGATACGCAGTATTTT.

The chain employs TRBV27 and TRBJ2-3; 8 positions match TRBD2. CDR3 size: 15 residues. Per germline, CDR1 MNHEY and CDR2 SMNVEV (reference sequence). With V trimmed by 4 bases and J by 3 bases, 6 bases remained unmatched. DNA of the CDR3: TGTGCCAGCAGTTCCGGGGGGGCCGGGACAGATACGCAGTATTTT. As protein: CASSSGGAGTDTQYF.

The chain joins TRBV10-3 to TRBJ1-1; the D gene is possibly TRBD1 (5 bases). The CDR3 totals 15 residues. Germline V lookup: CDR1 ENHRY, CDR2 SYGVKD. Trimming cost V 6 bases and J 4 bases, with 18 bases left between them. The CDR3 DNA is TGTGCCATCAGAGCCGGGGGGAGGCTAGGCACTGAAGCTTTCTTT. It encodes CAIRAGGRLGTEAFF.

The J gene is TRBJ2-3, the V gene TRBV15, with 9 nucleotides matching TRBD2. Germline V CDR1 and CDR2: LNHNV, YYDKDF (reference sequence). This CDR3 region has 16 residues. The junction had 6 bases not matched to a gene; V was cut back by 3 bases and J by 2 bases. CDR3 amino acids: CATSSWGGGATDTQYF. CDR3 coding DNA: TGTGCCACCAGCAGTTGGGGCGGGGGGGCCACAGATACGCAGTATTTT.

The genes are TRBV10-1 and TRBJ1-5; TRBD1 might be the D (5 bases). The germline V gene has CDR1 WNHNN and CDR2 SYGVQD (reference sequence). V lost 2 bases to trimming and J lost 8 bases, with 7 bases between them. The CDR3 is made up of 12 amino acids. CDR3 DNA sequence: TGCGCCAGCAGTGAGGGGGGGGAGCCCCAGCATTTT. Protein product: CASSEGGEPQHF.

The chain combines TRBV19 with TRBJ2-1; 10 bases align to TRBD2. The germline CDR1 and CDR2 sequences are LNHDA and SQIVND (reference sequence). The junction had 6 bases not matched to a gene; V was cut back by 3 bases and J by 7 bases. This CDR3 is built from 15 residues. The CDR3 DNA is TGTGCCAGTAGTATGGATAGCGGGAGGATAAATGAGCAGTTCTTC. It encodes CASSMDSGRINEQFF.

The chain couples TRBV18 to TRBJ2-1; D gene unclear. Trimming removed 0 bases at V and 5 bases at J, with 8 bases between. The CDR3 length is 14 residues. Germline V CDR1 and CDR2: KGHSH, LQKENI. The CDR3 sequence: CASSPPAADNEQFF. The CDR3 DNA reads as TGTGCCAGCTCACCACCGGCCGCGGACAATGAGCAGTTCTTC.

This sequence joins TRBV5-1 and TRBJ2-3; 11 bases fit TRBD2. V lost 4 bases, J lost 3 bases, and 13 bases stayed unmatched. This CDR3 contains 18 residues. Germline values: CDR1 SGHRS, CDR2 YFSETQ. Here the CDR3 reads CASSPTSGAGGRTDTQYF. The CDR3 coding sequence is TGCGCCAGCAGCCCGACTAGCGGGGCAGGGGGCAGGACAGATACGCAGTATTTT.

The CDR3 reads CASSAAGKETQYF. CDR3 coding DNA: TGTGCCAGCAGTGCAGCCGGGAAAGAGACCCAGTACTTC. The chain employs TRBV25-1 and TRBJ2-5; a weak D match, TRBD2 (5 bases). The CDR3 runs to 13 residues. V lost 4 bases, J lost 3 bases, and 9 bases lay in between. In germline, CDR1 is MGHDK, CDR2 SYGVNS.

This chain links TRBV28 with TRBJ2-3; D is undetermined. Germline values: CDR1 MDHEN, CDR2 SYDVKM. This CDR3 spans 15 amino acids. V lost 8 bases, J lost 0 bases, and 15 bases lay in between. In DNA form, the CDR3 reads TGTGCCAGCCCCCAGCCCTGGAGAAGCACAGATACGCAGTATTTT. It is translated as CASPQPWRSTDTQYF.

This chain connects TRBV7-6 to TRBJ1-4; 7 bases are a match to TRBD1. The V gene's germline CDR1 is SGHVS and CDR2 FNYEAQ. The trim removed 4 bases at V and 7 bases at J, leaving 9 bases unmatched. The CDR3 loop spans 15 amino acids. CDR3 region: CASSSAWAGGEKLFF. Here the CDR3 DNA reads TGTGCCAGCAGCTCCGCGTGGGCAGGGGGTGAAAAACTGTTTTTT.

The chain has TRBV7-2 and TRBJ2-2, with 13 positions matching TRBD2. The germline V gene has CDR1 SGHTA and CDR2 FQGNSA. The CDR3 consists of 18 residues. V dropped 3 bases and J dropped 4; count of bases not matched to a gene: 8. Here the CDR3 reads CASSFDSRLAGGTGELFF. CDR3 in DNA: TGTGCCAGCAGCTTCGACAGCAGACTAGCGGGGGGCACCGGGGAGCTGTTTTTT.